Reported below is one TCR beta chain. These data belong to a study of blood T cell repertoires in COVID-19. Study at large: T cells, B-cell-depleted T cells, or PBMCs provided the cDNA or gDNA that served as material.

The CDR3 length is 14 residues. V was clipped by 4 bases and J by 5 bases; unmatched bases: 2. Germline V gene lookup returns CDR1 LGHDT and CDR2 YNNKEL (reference sequence). The assay was immunoSEQ multiplex PCR, and TCRdb's table has in-frame clones only and misses some. This repertoire shows around 100,000 clones, approximately 86% found once; its top ten account for approximately 1.8%. The chain has TRBV3-1 (or the pseudogene TRBV3-2) and TRBJ1-5, with TRBD1 matching over 10 bases. Sequenced sample: peripheral blood. The receptor comes from an elderly man with acute or convalescent COVID-19. The DNA for the CDR3 is TGTGCCAGCAGCCCCGGGACAGGGGATCAGCCCCAGCATTTT. Its protein product is CASSPGTGDQPQHF.